This entry describes one T cell receptor (beta chain). Trimming took 3 bases from V and 4 from J, leaving 18 bases between them. Germline V gives CDR1 LNHDA, CDR2 SQIVND (reference sequence). The CDR3 loop spans 16 amino acids. Original data processing: The assay estimated nucleated cells by amplifying reference gene primers. Clones were sequenced by immunoSEQ multiplex PCR, and TCRdb holds only the in-frame ones, with some missing. The V and J calls and clone size are taken from that table; D and trimming were inferred from the DNA. The data contain approximately 280,000 clones, approximately 85% of them singletons. This sample is part of a study of blood T cell repertoires in COVID-19. The wider study: Spain, Italy and the United States supplied samples that represented acute and convalescent COVID-19. T cells, B-cell-depleted T cells, or PBMCs supplied cDNA or gDNA.

This receptor was obtained from a young man with active or convalescent COVID-19. The sequenced sample was peripheral blood. The rearrangement joins TRBV19 to TRBJ2-5; maybe TRBD2 (5 bases). Here the CDR3 reads CASSITGVVTRETQYF. The CDR3 DNA follows: TGTGCCAGTAGTATTACCGGGGTGGTTACTAGAGAGACCCAGTACTTC.